The clone carrying this T cell receptor (beta chain) was seen a few times. The target antigen is unknown. The use of a sample-barcoded 5' primer and a J-beta primer mix characterized a second PCR of roughly 6 to 11 cycles. The template-switch adaptor was a 5' adaptor with 12 random nucleotides. It tagged each cDNA molecule. One entry per CDR3 protein, called by TCRdb with MiXCR from the 5' RACE reads. The sample lists 980,000 or so distinct CDR3 sequences, approximately 49% occurring once. This sample was taken from a study of blood T cells in healthy people across ages. Study observations and caveats: There was a strong correlation between TCR beta diversity and naive T cell percentage. Compared with aged donors, long-lived donors showed fewer expanded clones, suggesting selection.

Germline V gene data show CDR1 as DFQATT and CDR2 as SNEGSKA (reference sequence). The CDR3 loop spans 12 amino acids. V was clipped by 0 bases and J by 2 bases, with 5 bases between them. Sequenced: blood. V gene TRBV20-1 combines with J gene TRBJ2-7; D gene ambiguous. The source of this sequence is a man aged 30-40 years in good health. CDR3 coding DNA: TGCAGTGCTAGAGACCAAACCTACGAGCAGTACTTC. Encoded protein: CSARDQTYEQYF.